The sequence of this TCR beta chain was determined in a study of blood T cell repertoires in COVID-19. Study background: From the United States, Italy and Spain came samples of acute and convalescent COVID-19. T cells, B-cell-depleted T cells, or PBMCs supplied cDNA or gDNA.

This CDR3 region has 18 residues. After removal of 3 bases from V and 4 bases from J, the junction contained 13 bases not matched to a gene. Per germline, CDR1 SGDLS and CDR2 YYNGEE. Repertoires were generated with immunoSEQ multiplex PCR, while TCRdb's copy carries only in-frame clones and drops some. The sample carries 29,000 or so clones, around 90% recorded once. Sequenced input: peripheral blood. The clonotype comes from a human donor in a cohort sampled during active COVID-19. This rearrangement joins TRBV9 to TRBJ2-3; 11 bases align to TRBD2. CDR3 amino acids: CASSAQLLLAGGSDTQYF. The CDR3 DNA follows: TGTGCCAGCAGCGCACAACTTCTCCTAGCGGGGGGTTCAGATACGCAGTATTTT.